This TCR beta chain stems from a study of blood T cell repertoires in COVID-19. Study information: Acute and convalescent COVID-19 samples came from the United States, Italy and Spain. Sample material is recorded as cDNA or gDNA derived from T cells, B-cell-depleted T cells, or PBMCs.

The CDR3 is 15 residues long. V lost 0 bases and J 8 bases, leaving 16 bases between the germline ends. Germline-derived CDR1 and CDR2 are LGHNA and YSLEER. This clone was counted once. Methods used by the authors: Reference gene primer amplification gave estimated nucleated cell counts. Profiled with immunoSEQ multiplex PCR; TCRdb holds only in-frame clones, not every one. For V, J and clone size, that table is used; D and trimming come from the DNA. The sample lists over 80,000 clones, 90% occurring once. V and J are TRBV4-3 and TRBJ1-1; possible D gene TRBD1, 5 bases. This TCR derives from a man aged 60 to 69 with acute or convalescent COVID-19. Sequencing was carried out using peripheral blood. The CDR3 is CASSQDRRDWSEAFF. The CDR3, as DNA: TGCGCCAGCAGCCAAGATCGCAGGGATTGGTCGGAAGCTTTCTTT.